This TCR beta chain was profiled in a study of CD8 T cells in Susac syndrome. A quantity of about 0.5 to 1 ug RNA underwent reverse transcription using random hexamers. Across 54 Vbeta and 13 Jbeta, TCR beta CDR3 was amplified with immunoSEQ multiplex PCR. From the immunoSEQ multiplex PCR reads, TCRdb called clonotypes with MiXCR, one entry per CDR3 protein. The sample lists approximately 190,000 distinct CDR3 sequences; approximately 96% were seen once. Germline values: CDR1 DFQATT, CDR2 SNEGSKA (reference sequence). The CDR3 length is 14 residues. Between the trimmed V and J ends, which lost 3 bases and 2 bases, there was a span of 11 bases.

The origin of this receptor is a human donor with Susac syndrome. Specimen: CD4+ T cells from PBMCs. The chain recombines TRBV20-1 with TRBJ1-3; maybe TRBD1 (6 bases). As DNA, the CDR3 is TGCAGTGCTAGCCGGGACATAGCTGGAAACACCATATATTTT. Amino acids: CSASRDIAGNTIYF.